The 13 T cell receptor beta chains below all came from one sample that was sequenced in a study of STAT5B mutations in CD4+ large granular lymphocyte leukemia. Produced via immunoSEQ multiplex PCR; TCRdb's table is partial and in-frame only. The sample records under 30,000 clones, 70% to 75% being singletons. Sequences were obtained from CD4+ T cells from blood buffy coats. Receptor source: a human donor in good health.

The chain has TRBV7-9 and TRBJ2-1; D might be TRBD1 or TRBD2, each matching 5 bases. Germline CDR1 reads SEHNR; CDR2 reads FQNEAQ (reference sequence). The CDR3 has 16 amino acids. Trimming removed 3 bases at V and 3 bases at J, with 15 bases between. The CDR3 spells CASSLGSGAHYNEQFF. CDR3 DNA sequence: TGTGCCAGCAGCTTGGGCTCCGGGGCTCACTACAATGAGCAGTTCTTC. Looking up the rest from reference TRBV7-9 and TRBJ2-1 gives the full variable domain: DTGVSQNPRHKITKRGQNVTFRCDPISEHNRLYWYRQTLGQGPEFLTYFQNEAQLEKSRLLSDRFSAERPKGSFSTLEIQRTEQGDSAMYLCASSLGSGAHYNEQFFGPGTRLTVL.

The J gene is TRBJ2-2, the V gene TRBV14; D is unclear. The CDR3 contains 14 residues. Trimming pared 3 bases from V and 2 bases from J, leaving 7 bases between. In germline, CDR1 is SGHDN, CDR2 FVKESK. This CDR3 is CASSHGRNTGELFF. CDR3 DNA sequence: TGTGCCAGCAGCCACGGACGTAACACCGGGGAGCTGTTTTTT.

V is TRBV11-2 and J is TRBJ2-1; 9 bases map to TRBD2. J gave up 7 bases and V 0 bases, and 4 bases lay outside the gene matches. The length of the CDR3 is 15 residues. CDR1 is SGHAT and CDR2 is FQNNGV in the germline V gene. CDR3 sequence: CASSLETSGLNEQFF. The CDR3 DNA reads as TGTGCCAGCAGCTTAGAGACTAGCGGACTAAATGAGCAGTTCTTC.

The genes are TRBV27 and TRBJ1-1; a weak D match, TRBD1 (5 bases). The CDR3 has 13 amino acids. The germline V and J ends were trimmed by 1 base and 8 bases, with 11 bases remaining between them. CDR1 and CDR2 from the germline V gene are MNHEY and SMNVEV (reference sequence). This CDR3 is CASSLFQGWEAFF. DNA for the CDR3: TGTGCCAGCAGTTTATTCCAGGGATGGGAAGCTTTCTTT.

This CDR3 reads CASSLGDREFTDTQYF. CDR3 DNA sequence: TGCGCCAGCAGCTTAGGGGACAGGGAATTCACAGATACGCAGTATTTT. The chain couples TRBV5-1 to TRBJ2-3, with TRBD1 matching 9 bases. There are 16 residues in the CDR3. Germline CDR1 reads SGHRS; CDR2 reads YFSETQ. Trimming cost V 2 bases and J 2 bases; bases outside gene matches: 6.

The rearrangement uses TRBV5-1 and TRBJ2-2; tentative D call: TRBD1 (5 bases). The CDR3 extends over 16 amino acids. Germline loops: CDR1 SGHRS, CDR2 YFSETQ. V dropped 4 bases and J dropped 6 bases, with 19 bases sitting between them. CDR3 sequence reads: CASSPVDRRMAGELFF. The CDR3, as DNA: TGCGCCAGCAGCCCAGTCGACAGAAGAATGGCCGGGGAGCTGTTTTTT.

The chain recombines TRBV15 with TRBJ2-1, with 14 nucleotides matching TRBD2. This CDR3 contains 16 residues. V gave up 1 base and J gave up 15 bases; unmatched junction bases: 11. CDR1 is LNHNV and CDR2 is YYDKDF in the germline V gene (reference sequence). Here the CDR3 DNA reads TGTGCCACCAGCAGAGGGGGGACTAGCGGGAGTTTCGAACCGTTCTTC. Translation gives CATSRGGTSGSFEPFF.

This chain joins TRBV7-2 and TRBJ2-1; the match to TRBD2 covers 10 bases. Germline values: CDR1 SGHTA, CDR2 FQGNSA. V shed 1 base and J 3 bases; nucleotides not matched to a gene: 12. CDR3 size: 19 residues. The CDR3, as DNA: TGTGCCAGCAGCTTAGTCAGTGACATCCGGACTAGCGGCTACAATGAGCAGTTCTTC. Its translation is CASSLVSDIRTSGYNEQFF.

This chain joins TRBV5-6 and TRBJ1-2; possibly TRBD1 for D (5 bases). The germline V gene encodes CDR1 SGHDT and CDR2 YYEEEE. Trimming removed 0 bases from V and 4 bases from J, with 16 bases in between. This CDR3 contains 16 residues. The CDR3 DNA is TGTGCCAGCAGCTTGGACCGCCAAACAGGTCCCTATGGCTACACCTTC. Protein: CASSLDRQTGPYGYTF.

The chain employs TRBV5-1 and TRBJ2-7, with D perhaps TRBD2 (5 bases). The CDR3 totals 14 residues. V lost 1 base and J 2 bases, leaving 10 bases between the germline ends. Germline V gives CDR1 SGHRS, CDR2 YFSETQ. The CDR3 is CASSLNLGAYEQYF. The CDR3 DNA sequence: TGCGCCAGCAGCTTGAATCTGGGAGCCTACGAGCAGTACTTC.

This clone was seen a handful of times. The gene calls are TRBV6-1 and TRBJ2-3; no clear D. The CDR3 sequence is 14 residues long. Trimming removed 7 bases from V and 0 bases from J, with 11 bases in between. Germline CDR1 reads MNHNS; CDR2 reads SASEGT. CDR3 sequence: CASTLGGSTDTQYF. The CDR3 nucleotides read TGTGCCAGCACTCTCGGCGGAAGCACAGATACGCAGTATTTT.

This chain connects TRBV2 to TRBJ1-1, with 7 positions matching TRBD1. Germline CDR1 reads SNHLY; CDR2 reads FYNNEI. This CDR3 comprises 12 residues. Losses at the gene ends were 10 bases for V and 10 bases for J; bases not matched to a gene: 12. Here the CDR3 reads CATDEQGLGAFF. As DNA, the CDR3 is TGTGCCACCGATGAACAGGGGCTTGGAGCTTTCTTT.

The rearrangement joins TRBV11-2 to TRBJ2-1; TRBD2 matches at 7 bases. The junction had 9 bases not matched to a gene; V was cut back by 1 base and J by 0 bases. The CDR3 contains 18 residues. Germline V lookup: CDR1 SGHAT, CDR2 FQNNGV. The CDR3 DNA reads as TGTGCCAGCAGCTTAGCCGCTCTTCGCGGGGGCTCCTACAATGAGCAGTTCTTC. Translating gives CASSLAALRGGSYNEQFF.